The entry below describes one T cell receptor beta chain. Looked up from germline, CDR1 is SGHTS and CDR2 is YDEGEE. The CDR3 spans 14 residues. The V gene lost 1 base and the J gene lost 2 bases, with 6 bases spanning the gap. This sample stems from a study of blood T cell repertoires in COVID-19. Study-level background: Whether acute or convalescent, the COVID-19 samples came from the United States, Italy and Spain. PBMCs, B-cell-depleted T cells, or T cells provided the cDNA or gDNA that made up the material.

Methods used by the authors: It was from reference gene primer amplification that nucleated cell counts were estimated. Produced via immunoSEQ multiplex PCR; TCRdb's table is partial and in-frame only. Clone size and the V and J calls come from that table; the DNA yielded D and trimming. Of over 75,000 clones listed, around nine tenths are singletons. The TCR sequence derives from a man in his fifties or sixties with acute or convalescent COVID-19. The sample comprised peripheral blood. The chain couples TRBV5-8 to TRBJ1-4; no reliable D call. The DNA for the CDR3 is TGTGCCAGCAGCTTGATTCGGACTAATGAAAAACTGTTTTTT. Its translation: CASSLIRTNEKLFF.